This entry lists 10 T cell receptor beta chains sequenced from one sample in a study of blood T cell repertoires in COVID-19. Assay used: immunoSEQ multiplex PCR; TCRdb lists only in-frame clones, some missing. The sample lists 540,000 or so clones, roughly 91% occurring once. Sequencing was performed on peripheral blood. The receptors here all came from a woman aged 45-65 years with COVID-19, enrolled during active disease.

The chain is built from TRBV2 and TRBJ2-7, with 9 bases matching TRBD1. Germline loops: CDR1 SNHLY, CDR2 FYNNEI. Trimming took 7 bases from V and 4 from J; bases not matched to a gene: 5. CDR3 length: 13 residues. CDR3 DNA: TGTGCCAGCACGGGACAGGGATCTTACGAGCAGTACTTC. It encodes CASTGQGSYEQYF.

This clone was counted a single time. The CDR3 reads CASSSDRQETQYF. Written as DNA, the CDR3 is TGTGCCAGCAGCTCCGACAGACAAGAGACCCAGTACTTC. The J gene is TRBJ2-5, the V gene TRBV12-3 or TRBV12-4, with TRBD1 as a possible D gene (5 bases). This CDR3 region has 13 residues. The V end lost 6 bases, the J end lost 2 bases, and 10 bases lay between the germline ends.

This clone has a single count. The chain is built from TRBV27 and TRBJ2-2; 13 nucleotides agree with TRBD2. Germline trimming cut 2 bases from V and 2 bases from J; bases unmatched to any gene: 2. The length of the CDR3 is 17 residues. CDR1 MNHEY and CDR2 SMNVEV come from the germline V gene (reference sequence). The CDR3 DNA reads TGTGCCAGCAGTTTAACTAGCGGGGGGGGAAACACCGGGGAGCTGTTTTTT. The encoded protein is CASSLTSGGGNTGELFF.

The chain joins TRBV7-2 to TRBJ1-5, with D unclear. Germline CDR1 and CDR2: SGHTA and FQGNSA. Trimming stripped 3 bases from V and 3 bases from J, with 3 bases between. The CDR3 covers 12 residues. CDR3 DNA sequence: TGTGCCAGCAGCTTCTACAATCAGCCCCAGCATTTT. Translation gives CASSFYNQPQHF.

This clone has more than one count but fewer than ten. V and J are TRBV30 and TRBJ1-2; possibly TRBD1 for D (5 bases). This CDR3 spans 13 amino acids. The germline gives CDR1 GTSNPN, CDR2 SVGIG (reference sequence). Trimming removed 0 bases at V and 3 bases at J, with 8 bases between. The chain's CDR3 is CAWSVLGDYGYTF. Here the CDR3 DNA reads TGTGCCTGGAGTGTATTAGGGGACTATGGCTACACCTTC. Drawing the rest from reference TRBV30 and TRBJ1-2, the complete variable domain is SQTIHQWPATLVQPVGSPLSLECTVEGTSNPNLYWYRQAAGRGLQLLFYSVGIGQISSEVPQNLSASRPQDRQFILSSKKLLLSDSGFYLCAWSVLGDYGYTFGSGTRLTVV.

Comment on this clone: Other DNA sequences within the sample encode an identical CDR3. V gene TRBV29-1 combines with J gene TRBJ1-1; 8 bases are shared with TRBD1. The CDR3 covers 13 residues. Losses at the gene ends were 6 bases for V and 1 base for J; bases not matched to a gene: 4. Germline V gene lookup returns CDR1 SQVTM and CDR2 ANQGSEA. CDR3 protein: CSVPGQGNTEAFF. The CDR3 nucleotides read TGCAGCGTACCCGGACAGGGGAACACTGAAGCTTTCTTT.

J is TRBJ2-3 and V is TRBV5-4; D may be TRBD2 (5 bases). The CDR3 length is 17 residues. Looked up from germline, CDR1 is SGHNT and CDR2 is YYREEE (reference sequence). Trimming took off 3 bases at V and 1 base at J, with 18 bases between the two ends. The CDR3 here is CASSSGLSGSGTDTQYF. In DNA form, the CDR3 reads TGTGCCAGCAGCTCGGGTTTGTCGGGAAGCGGCACAGATACGCAGTATTTT.

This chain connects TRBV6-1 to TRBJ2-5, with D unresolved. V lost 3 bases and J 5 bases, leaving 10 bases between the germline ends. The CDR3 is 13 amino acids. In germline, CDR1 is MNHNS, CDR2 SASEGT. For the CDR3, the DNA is TGTGCCAGCAGTGAGGCTCAGAGGGAGACCCAGTACTTC. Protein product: CASSEAQRETQYF.

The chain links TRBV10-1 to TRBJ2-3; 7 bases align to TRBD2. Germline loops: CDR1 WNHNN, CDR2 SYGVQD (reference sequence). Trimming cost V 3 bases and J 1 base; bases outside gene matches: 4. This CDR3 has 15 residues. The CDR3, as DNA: TGCGCCAGCAGTGAACGGGGGGTAGGCACAGATACGCAGTATTTT. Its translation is CASSERGVGTDTQYF.

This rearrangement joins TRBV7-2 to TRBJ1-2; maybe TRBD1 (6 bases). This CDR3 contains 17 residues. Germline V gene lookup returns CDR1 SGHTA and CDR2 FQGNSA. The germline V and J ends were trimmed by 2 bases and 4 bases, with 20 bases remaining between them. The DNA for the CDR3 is TGTGCCAGCAGCTTAAGCCCGGTCTCGACAGGAACCTATGGCTACACCTTC. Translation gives CASSLSPVSTGTYGYTF. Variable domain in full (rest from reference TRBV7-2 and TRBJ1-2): GAGVSQSPSNKVTEKGKDVELRCDPISGHTALYWYRQSLGQGLEFLIYFQGNSAPDKSGLPSDRFSAERTGGSVSTLTIQRTQQEDSAVYLCASSLSPVSTGTYGYTFGSGTRLTVV.